What follows are 3 T cell receptor beta chains derived from one specimen sequenced in a study of blood T cell repertoires in COVID-19. Profiling relied on immunoSEQ multiplex PCR, and the TCRdb table lists in-frame clones only, not all of them. This table holds over 85,000 clones, roughly 90% found once. The specimen sequenced was peripheral blood. Receptors originate from a human donor with active COVID-19. The donor label of this sample is uncertain.

The rearrangement links TRBV6-5 to TRBJ1-2; D ambiguous. The germline gives CDR1 MNHEY, CDR2 SVGAGI. Trimming shortened V by 7 bases and J by 4 bases, and 10 bases separated the two germline ends. The CDR3 sequence is 12 residues long. The DNA for the CDR3 is TGTGCCAGCAAAACAGAACCCTATGGCTACACCTTC. Translating gives CASKTEPYGYTF.

The chain joins TRBV28 to TRBJ1-2, with a possible D match to TRBD1 (5 bases). This CDR3 is 13 amino acids long. Germline assignment: CDR1 MDHEN and CDR2 SYDVKM. V lost 2 bases and J 7 bases, leaving 11 bases between the germline ends. The CDR3 DNA is TGTGCCAGCAGTTTACCAGGGCACGGTGGCTACACCTTC. Translation gives CASSLPGHGGYTF.

This clone was recorded once. The chain couples TRBV27 to TRBJ1-5; D is unresolved. Germline-derived CDR1 and CDR2 are MNHEY and SMNVEV (reference sequence). V dropped 3 bases and J dropped 7 bases, with 10 bases sitting between them. The length of the CDR3 is 13 residues. CDR3 bases: TGTGCCAGCAGTTTGAGGGTGGGCCAGCCCCAGCATTTT. Its protein product is CASSLRVGQPQHF.